This T cell receptor beta chain was captured by sequencing in a study of T-cell reconstitution after alpha-beta-depleted transplantation in children. The library targeted TCRbeta and was prepared with unique molecular identifiers. TCRdb itself ran the PCR reads through MiXCR, one entry per CDR3 protein. Found here are over 550,000 distinct CDR3 sequences, 10% of them singletons; the top ten hold about 4%. The CDR3 sequence is 13 residues long. Germline values: CDR1 SQVTM, CDR2 ANQGSEA. With 5 bases removed from V and 1 base from J, the gap between germline ends came to 11 bases. This sequence was found in a human donor who donated a stem cell graft to a child with acute myeloid leukemia. Here the sequenced sample was PBMCs from the stem cell graft donor, taken from the stem cell graft. The V and J genes are TRBV29-1 and TRBJ1-1; maybe TRBD1 (6 bases). CDR3 DNA: TGCAGCGTTCGCCTACAGGGGAACACTGAAGCTTTCTTT. Its protein is CSVRLQGNTEAFF. Full variable domain (rest looked up from reference TRBV29-1 and TRBJ1-1): SAVISQKPSRDICQRGTSLTIQCQVDSQVTMMFWYRQQPGQSLTLIATANQGSEATYESGFVIDKFPISRPNLTFSTLTVSNMSPEDSSIYLCSVRLQGNTEAFFGQGTRLTVV.